The rows below give T cell receptor beta chains drawn from one sample of a study of T-cell memory formation after mild COVID-19. TCRdb reprocessed the 5' RACE reads via MiXCR and lists one record per CDR3 protein. The repertoire includes hundreds of thousands of distinct CDR3 sequences, roughly an eighth of them detected once, and less than 25% sits in the top ten. Sequences were obtained from PBMCs or a T cell subset sorted from them (not recorded which). Every receptor here comes from a man between 18 and 29 years old who had mild COVID-19 (a few samples of this study predate the infection). Cell type and time point are not known. Both conserved end residues are part of each CDR3. D genes are given only for firm matches. Not all rows give a size; the values are once, few, many and, for expanded clones, a class.

length,D,V,size,J,DNA,CDR3
13,TRBD1,TRBV20-1,NA,TRBJ1-5,TGCAGTGCGAGACAGGGCCTTGGTCAGCCCCAGCATTTT,CSARQGLGQPQHF
17,NA,TRBV4-2,few,TRBJ1-2,TGTGCCAGCAGCCAAGACGATGGGACCTCTGGTAGCTATGGCTACACCTTC,CASSQDDGTSGSYGYTF
15,NA,TRBV7-6,NA,TRBJ1-1,TGTGCCAGCAGCCAAATGAGAGGGAAGAACACTGAAGCTTTCTTT,CASSQMRGKNTEAFF
13,TRBD1,TRBV19,few,TRBJ2-7,TGTGCCAGTAGTGGCAGACAGGGCTACGAGCAGTACTTC,CASSGRQGYEQYF
17,NA,TRBV3-1,NA,TRBJ1-4,TGTGCCAGCAGCCAAGACAATCCCGCGGCCGGACGGGAAAAACTGTTTTTT,CASSQDNPAAGREKLFF
15,NA,TRBV12-3/TRBV12-4,NA,TRBJ1-6,TGTGCCAGCAGTTTGAGGGGTCAGGGGAATTCACCCCTCCACTTT,CASSLRGQGNSPLHF
20,TRBD2,TRBV9,NA,TRBJ2-1,TGTGCCAGCAGCGTTCTGGGACTAGCGGGGGCCCGAGGATCCTACAATGAGCAGTTCTTC,CASSVLGLAGARGSYNEQFF
16,TRBD2,TRBV5-1,many,TRBJ2-1,TGCGCCAGCAGCCTCGGAGCGGGCGGGGGGGACAATGAGCAGTTCTTC,CASSLGAGGGDNEQFF
12,TRBD2,TRBV6-1,few,TRBJ2-1,TGTGCCAGCAATCGGGGAGGGAATGAGCAGTTCTTC,CASNRGGNEQFF
13,NA,TRBV6-6,few,TRBJ1-5,TGTGCCAGCACCCACGGGGGGGCTCAGCCCCAGCATTTT,CASTHGGAQPQHF
18,TRBD1,TRBV7-2,few,TRBJ2-5,TGTGCCAGCAGCCCACCTACCGGGACAGGGGGCTTGTGGGAGACCCAGTACTTC,CASSPPTGTGGLWETQYF
16,TRBD1,TRBV6-6,NA,TRBJ2-1,TGTGCCAGCAGCCCACTTGGGACAGGGGGGGGGAATGAGCAGTTCTTC,CASSPLGTGGGNEQFF
13,NA,TRBV11-2,NA,TRBJ2-1,TGTGCCAGCAGCTTAGAGGCTTTCAATGAGCAGTTCTTC,CASSLEAFNEQFF
15,NA,TRBV12-3/TRBV12-4,many,TRBJ2-7,TGTGCCAGCAGTCTCCGGGACGCTCCCTTGTACGAGCAGTACTTC,CASSLRDAPLYEQYF
14,TRBD1,TRBV5-1,many,TRBJ1-1,TGCGCCAGCGGATCCTCCCAGGGACAGCTCGAAGCTTTCTTT,CASGSSQGQLEAFF
14,NA,TRBV25-1,few,TRBJ1-2,TGTGCCAGCAGCGAGGTGGGACCACGAGCCGGCTACACCTTC,CASSEVGPRAGYTF
17,TRBD2,TRBV6-5,few,TRBJ2-3,TGTGCCAGCAGTTACTCCCGTGGGGTAGCGGGGTTGGATACGCAGTATTTT,CASSYSRGVAGLDTQYF
16,TRBD2,TRBV7-2,many,TRBJ2-2,TGTGCCAGCAGTACGGGCGGGGGACTGGGCACCGGGGAGCTGTTTTTT,CASSTGGGLGTGELFF